The entry below gives a single TCR beta chain sequence along with its context. Its specificity is unknown. This sample stems from a study of cytomegalovirus exposure and HLA in healthy donors. Study-wide background: Out of about 180 million T cells, an earlier analysis found about 100 million unique TCR beta sequences in total. The Caucasian-associated ancestry cluster held less than 85% of approximately 400 genotyped donors.

Findings and limits, study-wide: Association of a missense DCLRE1C variant with TCR beta V- and J-gene trimming was reported in a later analysis. The authors judged a highly shared variant cluster likely a sequencing artifact.

13 Jbeta primers and 60 Vbeta primers were used for the PCR. The data were produced by immunoSEQ multiplex PCR, yet TCRdb's version contains in-frame clones alone and is incomplete. Here the sample spans about 94,000 clones, around 84% being singletons. The V gene's germline CDR1 is MDHEN and CDR2 SYDVKM. V was trimmed by 8 bases and J by 8 bases, leaving 15 bases between them. This CDR3 is built from 12 residues. Sequencing input: PBMCs. This clonotype originated in a human donor in good health. The gene calls are TRBV28 and TRBJ1-2; maybe TRBD1 (6 bases). The CDR3, as DNA: TGTGCCAGCCTGGACAGCTTTCGGGGCTACACCTTC. Translated: CASLDSFRGYTF.